The 25 T cell receptor beta chains below come from one sample, sequenced in a study of cytomegalovirus exposure and HLA in healthy donors. The PCR used 60 Vbeta and 13 Jbeta primers. Libraries were prepared by immunoSEQ multiplex PCR; TCRdb keeps only in-frame clonotypes and omits some of them. In the table there are about 150,000 clones, around 75% of which are singletons. What was sequenced was PBMCs. The receptors come from a young man in good health and CMV-seronegative.

The genes are TRBV5-1 and TRBJ2-1; 7 bases align to TRBD2. Germline CDR1 and CDR2: SGHRS and YFSETQ. CDR3 size: 16 residues. V shed 1 base, J shed 2 bases, and the junction held 6 bases outside the gene matches. CDR3 residues: CASSLPSGKPYNEQFF. The CDR3 DNA is TGCGCCAGCAGCTTGCCGAGCGGGAAACCCTACAATGAGCAGTTCTTC.

This chain connects TRBV7-9 to TRBJ2-2, with 7 nucleotides matching TRBD2. V shed 4 bases and J 5 bases; nucleotides not matched to a gene: 1. Germline-derived CDR1 and CDR2 are SEHNR and FQNEAQ (reference sequence). The CDR3 spans 13 residues. The CDR3 here is CASSSGGTGELFF. The CDR3 region has the DNA TGTGCCAGCAGCTCCGGGGGGACCGGGGAGCTGTTTTTT. The variable domain in full, completed from reference TRBV7-9 and TRBJ2-2, reads DTGVSQNPRHKITKRGQNVTFRCDPISEHNRLYWYRQTLGQGPEFLTYFQNEAQLEKSRLLSDRFSAERPKGSFSTLEIQRTEQGDSAMYLCASSSGGTGELFFGEGSRLTVL.

The chain combines TRBV28 with TRBJ2-7, with a possible D match to TRBD1 (6 bases). V lost 11 bases and J lost 6, with 20 bases in between. This CDR3 is built from 13 residues. Germline CDR1 and CDR2: MDHEN and SYDVKM. CDR3 in amino acids: CAAGDLRSGEQYF. Written as DNA, the CDR3 is TGTGCCGCAGGGGACCTGAGGAGTGGCGAGCAGTACTTC.

The chain joins TRBV4-2 to TRBJ2-7, with TRBD2 matching 14 bases. This CDR3 spans 17 amino acids. Germline-derived CDR1 and CDR2 are LGHNA and YNFKEQ. Unmatched junction bases numbered 6, after V lost 3 bases and J lost 2 bases. This CDR3 is CASSQRGLAGDPYEQYF. The CDR3 DNA reads TGTGCCAGCAGCCAGAGGGGACTAGCGGGAGACCCCTACGAGCAGTACTTC.

V gene TRBV18 combines with J gene TRBJ1-2; 9 positions match TRBD1. V was clipped by 3 bases and J by 0 bases; unmatched bases: 14. This CDR3 comprises 19 residues. Germline loops: CDR1 KGHSH, CDR2 LQKENI. CDR3 in amino acids: CASSPTLSGQGRANYGYTF. The CDR3 DNA is TGTGCCAGCTCACCCACCTTGTCGGGACAGGGCAGAGCTAACTATGGCTACACCTTC. The variable domain in full, completed from reference TRBV18 and TRBJ1-2, reads NAGVMQNPRHLVRRRGQEARLRCSPMKGHSHVYWYRQLPEEGLKFMVYLQKENIIDESGMPKERFSAEFPKEGPSILRIQQVVRGDSAAYFCASSPTLSGQGRANYGYTFGSGTRLTVV.

The rearrangement uses TRBV9 and TRBJ2-5; 8 bases are shared with TRBD2. Gene TRBJ2-7 matches the end of the DNA better, so the J call may be wrong. Germline CDR1 reads SGDLS; CDR2 reads YYNGEE. This CDR3 contains 15 residues. CDR3 residues: CASSVAPREDYEQYF. The CDR3 DNA reads TGTGCCAGCAGCGTAGCTCCGCGGGAGGACTACGAGCAGTACTTC.

The rearrangement links TRBV21-1 to TRBJ2-2; the table gives TRBD2 as D, unverified against the DNA. TRBV21-1 is listed as a pseudogene. The CDR3 consists of 13 residues. The CDR3, as DNA: TGTGCCCCTTCGGGTAGGAGGACCGGGGAGCTGTTTTTT. Protein sequence: CAPSGRRTGELFF.

This chain links TRBV7-9 with TRBJ1-2, with D possibly being TRBD1 (6 bases). V was shortened by 4 bases and J by 7 bases, with 16 bases between the two germline ends. Germline V CDR1 and CDR2: SEHNR, FQNEAQ (reference sequence). The CDR3 is 14 residues long. CDR3 sequence (DNA): TGTGCCAGCAGCTCACAGGGCGCGGTTATTGGCTACACCTTC. It encodes CASSSQGAVIGYTF.

The gene calls are TRBV4-1 and TRBJ2-1; D is ambiguous. Trimming took 4 bases from V and 6 from J, leaving 13 bases between them. CDR3 size: 14 residues. Germline V gives CDR1 MGHRA, CDR2 YSYEKL. CDR3: CASSPPLSPNEQFF. In nucleotides, the CDR3 is TGCGCCAGCAGCCCCCCCCTGTCCCCCAATGAGCAGTTCTTC.

A word on this clone: One end of the junction varies from germline; a read error may be responsible. The genes are TRBV7-9 and TRBJ2-7, with TRBD2 as a possible D gene (6 bases). CDR3 size: 14 residues. Germline V CDR1 and CDR2: SEHNR, FQNEAQ (reference sequence). For the CDR3, the DNA is TGTTCCAGCAGCTTCGCGGGACCAACCTACGAGCAGTACTTC. Its protein is CSSSFAGPTYEQYF.

The chain joins TRBV5-5 to TRBJ2-3, with 11 bases that match TRBD2. The V segment lost 2 bases and the J segment 3 bases; nucleotides outside the gene matches: 5. Germline CDR1 and CDR2: SGHKS and YYEKEE (reference sequence). The CDR3 length is 16 residues. As DNA, the CDR3 is TGTGCCAGCAGCTTAACTAGCGGGAGTTCAACAGATACGCAGTATTTT. Translated, it gives CASSLTSGSSTDTQYF.

J is TRBJ1-2 and V is TRBV18; a possible D gene is TRBD1 (5 bases). From germline, CDR1 is KGHSH and CDR2 LQKENI. CDR3 length equals 17 residues. Trimming shortened V by 0 bases and J by 2 bases, and 16 bases separated the two germline ends. This chain's CDR3 is CASSPPGGGSPNYGYTF. The CDR3 coding sequence is TGTGCCAGCTCACCACCGGGGGGAGGTTCTCCCAACTATGGCTACACCTTC.

The rearrangement joins TRBV19 to TRBJ1-1; D is possibly TRBD1 (6 bases). Germline CDR1 reads LNHDA; CDR2 reads SQIVND (reference sequence). There are 16 residues in the CDR3. The germline V and J ends were trimmed by 8 bases and 3 bases, with 22 bases remaining between them. The CDR3 DNA is TGTGCCAGTGGGGCGAACGAAAGGGGGTCGGACACTGAAGCTTTCTTT. Its protein product is CASGANERGSDTEAFF.

A few counts support this clone. The identical CDR3 is also encoded by other nucleotide sequences in the sample. V gene TRBV5-4 combines with J gene TRBJ2-7; 13 bases match TRBD2. CDR1 SGHNT and CDR2 YYREEE come from the germline V gene (reference sequence). Germline trimming cut 0 bases from V and 4 bases from J; bases unmatched to any gene: 1. The CDR3 extends over 15 amino acids. The CDR3 protein is CASSLGTSGRYEQYF. The CDR3 nucleotides are TGTGCCAGCAGCTTGGGGACTAGCGGGAGATACGAGCAGTACTTC.

In this sample, this clone turned up once. The chain recombines TRBV25-1 with TRBJ1-1, with D tentatively TRBD1 (6 bases). V lost 1 base to trimming and J lost 8 bases, with 17 bases between them. CDR1 is MGHDK, CDR2 SYGVNS, per germline. The CDR3 spans 15 residues. CDR3 nucleotide sequence: TGTGCCAGCAGTGAATCCGCAGGGGTTTTAGGCGAAGCTTTCTTT. This translates into CASSESAGVLGEAFF. The full variable domain, in which reference TRBV25-1 and TRBJ1-1 provide the parts outside the CDR3, is EADIYQTPRYLVIGTGKKITLECSQTMGHDKMYWYQQDPGMELHLIHYSYGVNSTEKGDLSSESTVSRIRTEHFPLTLESARPSHTSQYLCASSESAGVLGEAFFGQGTRLTVV.

Comments on this clone: Other DNA sequences in this sample translate to the same CDR3. The chain carries TRBV19 and TRBJ2-1; D uncertain. Per germline, CDR1 LNHDA and CDR2 SQIVND (reference sequence). Trimming removed 2 bases from V and 8 bases from J, with 4 bases in between. The CDR3 length is 11 residues. The CDR3 protein is CASSIRDEQFF. The CDR3 DNA follows: TGTGCCAGTAGTATACGAGATGAGCAGTTCTTC.

V gene TRBV30 combines with J gene TRBJ2-7; TRBD2 is a possible D gene (6 bases). Germline V CDR1 and CDR2: GTSNPN, SVGIG (reference sequence). The V and J ends lost 8 bases and 6 bases respectively, with 17 bases between them. The CDR3 loop spans 12 amino acids. CDR3 sequence reads: CAAPKGTSEQYF. CDR3 coding DNA: TGTGCCGCCCCTAAGGGGACTTCCGAGCAGTACTTC. Full variable domain (remainder filled in from reference TRBV30 and TRBJ2-7): SQTIHQWPATLVQPVGSPLSLECTVEGTSNPNLYWYRQAAGRGLQLLFYSVGIGQISSEVPQNLSASRPQDRQFILSSKKLLLSDSGFYLCAAPKGTSEQYFGPGTRLTVT.

This chain connects TRBV7-2 to TRBJ2-1, with D tentatively TRBD2 (6 bases). The CDR3 has 14 residues. The V and J ends lost 3 bases and 4 bases respectively, with 10 bases between them. CDR1 and CDR2 from the germline V gene are SGHTA and FQGNSA. CDR3 sequence: CASSFPAGYNEQFF. The CDR3 nucleotides read TGTGCCAGCAGCTTTCCGGCGGGGTACAATGAGCAGTTCTTC. Full variable domain (outside the CDR3, taken from reference TRBV7-2 and TRBJ2-1): GAGVSQSPSNKVTEKGKDVELRCDPISGHTALYWYRQSLGQGLEFLIYFQGNSAPDKSGLPSDRFSAERTGGSVSTLTIQRTQQEDSAVYLCASSFPAGYNEQFFGPGTRLTVL.

This clone was detected many times. This chain links TRBV5-1 with TRBJ2-1, with D possibly matching TRBD1 (6 bases). Germline values: CDR1 SGHRS, CDR2 YFSETQ. Deletions cut 5 bases from V and 0 bases from J, with 15 bases between. CDR3 size: 16 residues. CDR3 nucleotide sequence: TGCGCCAGCAGGAGGATCGGGACAAGCTCCTACAATGAGCAGTTCTTC. Its translation is CASRRIGTSSYNEQFF.

This chain joins TRBV9 and TRBJ2-6; D not certain. Germline loops: CDR1 SGDLS, CDR2 YYNGEE. The CDR3 consists of 15 residues. V shed 0 bases and J shed 2 bases, with 6 bases lying between them. The CDR3 DNA reads as TGTGCCAGCAGCGTAGGAAGCGCTGGGGCCAACGTCCTGACTTTC. Translation gives CASSVGSAGANVLTF.

This chain connects TRBV4-3 to TRBJ2-1; 10 positions agree with TRBD2. After removal of 0 bases from V and 8 bases from J, the junction contained 4 bases not matched to a gene. Germline CDR1 LGHNA, CDR2 YSLEER. This CDR3 is built from 15 residues. The CDR3 DNA reads TGCGCCAGCAGCCAAGACGGCCTAGCGGGAGATGAGCAGTTCTTC. Its translation: CASSQDGLAGDEQFF.

This sequence joins TRBV7-9 and TRBJ2-2, with 8 positions matching TRBD2. CDR1 and CDR2 from the germline V gene are SEHNR and FQNEAQ (reference sequence). V lost 7 bases to trimming and J lost 3 bases; unmatched junction nucleotides: 13. The CDR3 length is 17 residues. CDR3 bases: TGTGCCAGCACTCCAAGGGGTAGCGGGAAGGACACCGGGGAGCTGTTTTTT. It is translated as CASTPRGSGKDTGELFF.

The chain recombines TRBV14 with TRBJ2-3; 16 nucleotides line up with TRBD2. There are 19 residues in the CDR3. CDR1 is SGHDN, CDR2 FVKESK, per germline. With V trimmed by 4 bases and J by 4 bases, 11 bases remained unmatched. Here the CDR3 DNA reads TGTGCCAGCAGCCGACACGGGACTAGCGGGAGGGTCAGCGCAGATACGCAGTATTTT. Its translation: CASSRHGTSGRVSADTQYF.

This clone was found once. V is TRBV6-5 and J is TRBJ2-7; D is perhaps TRBD1 (6 bases). Germline V gene lookup returns CDR1 MNHEY and CDR2 SVGAGI. The ends were cut back, 6 bases at V and 7 bases at J, with 19 bases in the middle. This CDR3 has 14 amino acids. The CDR3, as DNA: TGTGCCAGCAGCTCAGACGCCAGGGGAAGGGAGCAGTACTTC. Protein sequence: CASSSDARGREQYF.

Concerning this clone: Its ends do not fully match the called genes, so a read error is possible. This sequence joins TRBV7-9 and TRBJ2-2; no clear D. Germline loops: CDR1 SEHNR, CDR2 FQNEAQ (reference sequence). The CDR3 is 12 residues long. CDR3 DNA: TGTTCCAGCAGCTCCGTGAGCGGGGAGCTGTTTTTT. Translation gives CSSSSVSGELFF.